One T cell receptor (beta chain) is described in this entry. What it binds is unknown. Patients were adults with ileal or ileocolonic Crohn's disease needing resection. From germline, CDR1 is MNHEY and CDR2 SMNVEV (reference sequence). V gave up 6 bases and J gave up 4 bases; unmatched junction bases: 4. The CDR3 runs 14 residues. The sample belongs to a study of T cell repertoires in ileal Crohn's disease. Each sample's TCRB immunosequencing used around 510 nanograms of biopsy DNA. Data came from immunoSEQ multiplex PCR; TCRdb stores just in-frame clones and leaves some out. The sample contains about 17,000 clones, approximately 87% of which appear only once. Study findings and constraints: Every patient over 26.8% clonality showed endoscopic recurrence. Mucosal expansions were suggested to be mainly CD8 T cells.

The chain couples TRBV27 to TRBJ1-5; 9 bases map to TRBD1. The sequenced sample consisted of ileal tissue. This sequence originates from an adult with Crohn's disease. For the CDR3, the DNA is TGTGCCAGCAGGGGGACAGGGCCGAATCAGCCCCAGCATTTT. The encoded protein is CASRGTGPNQPQHF.